The 12 T cell receptor beta chains below were found in one sample sequenced in a study of memory CD8 T cells in hepatitis C reinfection. The sample's time point: late/post reinfection, 12 to 24 weeks after detection. Sorted cells were sequenced directly ex vivo without any in vitro expansion. Clones were read by immunoSEQ multiplex PCR, and TCRdb kept only the in-frame ones, dropping some. The sample yields some 46,000 clones, roughly nine tenths seen once. The sequenced material came from naive CD8+ T cells sorted from blood. The receptor set was obtained from a man younger than 35 with hepatitis C virus infection.

J is TRBJ2-1 and V is TRBV19, with TRBD2 identical over 10 bases. V shed 3 bases and J 7 bases; nucleotides not matched to a gene: 6. From germline, CDR1 is LNHDA and CDR2 SQIVND (reference sequence). The CDR3 has 15 residues. CDR3 sequence: CASSINSGGANEQFF. The CDR3 DNA is TGTGCCAGTAGTATTAACAGCGGGGGGGCGAATGAGCAGTTCTTC.

The chain carries TRBV28 and TRBJ2-7, with D perhaps matching TRBD2 (5 bases). Looked up from germline, CDR1 is MDHEN and CDR2 is SYDVKM. This CDR3 has 14 amino acids. The V end lost 3 bases, the J end lost 2 bases, and 11 bases lay between the germline ends. In DNA form, the CDR3 reads TGTGCCAGCAGTTTGTGGGGAGCTCCCTACGAGCAGTACTTC. It encodes CASSLWGAPYEQYF.

This rearrangement joins TRBV4-1 to TRBJ2-7; D might be TRBD2 (6 bases). V was trimmed by 1 base and J by 3 bases, leaving 13 bases between them. The CDR3 consists of 15 residues. Germline V gives CDR1 MGHRA, CDR2 YSYEKL. CDR3 coding DNA: TGCGCCAGCAGCCAAGTAGCCGGGAGTAACTACGAGCAGTACTTC. Its translation is CASSQVAGSNYEQYF.

This clone was seen a handful of times. The chain joins TRBV4-1 to TRBJ1-5, with 7 bases fitting TRBD1. Germline CDR1 is MGHRA and CDR2 is YSYEKL. The CDR3 has 16 residues. J was trimmed by 2 bases and V by 0 bases; bases with no gene match: 4. CDR3 region: CASSQEGTGGNQPQHF. The CDR3 DNA sequence: TGCGCCAGCAGCCAAGAAGGTACAGGGGGCAATCAGCCCCAGCATTTT.

The chain recombines TRBV7-8 with TRBJ2-7; D is perhaps TRBD1 (6 bases). Germline CDR1 is SGHVS and CDR2 is FQNEAQ. The CDR3 consists of 13 residues. Deletions cut 4 bases from V and 3 bases from J, with 10 bases between. CDR3 in DNA: TGTGCCAGCAGCTCCTCGGACAGCTACGAGCAGTACTTC. It specifies CASSSSDSYEQYF.

The genes are TRBV19 and TRBJ1-1, with D tentatively TRBD1 (5 bases). V was pared by 2 bases and J by 0 bases, with 7 bases between. The CDR3 is 14 residues long. Looked up from germline, CDR1 is LNHDA and CDR2 is SQIVND (reference sequence). The CDR3 reads CASSITGVNTEAFF. The CDR3 nucleotides read TGTGCCAGTAGTATAACAGGAGTGAACACTGAAGCTTTCTTT.

The chain is built from TRBV12-1 and TRBJ2-5; the table names TRBD1, a call not compared with the DNA. TRBV12-1 is annotated as a pseudogene. The CDR3 covers 16 residues. The CDR3 here is CASSFWDRGRLETQYF. DNA for the CDR3: TGTGCCAGCAGCTTTTGGGACAGGGGGCGATTAGAGACCCAGTACTTC.

The chain combines TRBV7-9 with TRBJ2-1; 7 bases line up with TRBD2. Trimming cost V 5 bases and J 5 bases; bases outside gene matches: 9. CDR3 length: 15 residues. The germline V gene has CDR1 SEHNR and CDR2 FQNEAQ (reference sequence). CDR3 sequence: CASSPPLADHNEQFF. Here the CDR3 DNA reads TGTGCCAGCAGCCCCCCCCTAGCGGACCACAATGAGCAGTTCTTC.

The chain joins TRBV6-5 to TRBJ2-2, with 12 bases that match TRBD2. The germline CDR1 and CDR2 sequences are MNHEY and SVGAGI. J gave up 8 bases and V 10 bases, and 2 bases lay outside the gene matches. This CDR3 comprises 12 residues. CDR3 amino acids: CATGLAGGELFF. Here the CDR3 DNA reads TGTGCCACAGGACTAGCGGGGGGGGAGCTGTTTTTT.

This chain joins TRBV19 and TRBJ1-1, with D unclear. V lost 6 bases to trimming and J lost 1 base, with 9 bases between them. The germline CDR1 and CDR2 sequences are LNHDA and SQIVND (reference sequence). The CDR3 is 13 residues long. The CDR3: CASSVASNTEAFF. DNA for the CDR3: TGTGCCAGTAGCGTGGCTTCGAACACTGAAGCTTTCTTT.

This chain joins TRBV2 and TRBJ2-1; D is unresolved. Trimming took 10 bases from V and 0 from J, leaving 19 bases between them. The CDR3 sequence is 16 residues long. Germline-derived CDR1 and CDR2 are SNHLY and FYNNEI. CDR3 sequence reads: CATLRVRANSYNEQFF. CDR3 coding DNA: TGTGCCACCCTGAGAGTGCGAGCCAACTCCTACAATGAGCAGTTCTTC.

This rearrangement joins TRBV9 to TRBJ2-3; D might be TRBD2 (7 bases). CDR1 is SGDLS, CDR2 YYNGEE, per germline. V was clipped by 4 bases and J by 3 bases, with 18 bases between them. CDR3 size: 16 residues. CDR3 amino acids: CASSSGGGGRTDTQYF. The CDR3 bases are TGTGCCAGCAGCTCTGGGGGCGGGGGAAGGACAGATACGCAGTATTTT.